A single sample is the source of the 6 T cell receptor beta chains below, sequenced in a study of T cell changes during pregnancy in multiple sclerosis. Here immunoSEQ multiplex PCR was the method, and the copy in TCRdb shows in-frame clones only, minus some. This sample carries under 65,000 clones, about 93% of them seen once, and the ten largest clones take around 0.61%. Source: CD4+ T cells from peripheral blood mononuclear cells, taken after pregnancy. The receptors here all came from a female donor in good health, enrolled as a control in a pregnancy study.

CDR3 protein: CASSLAYPGELFF. The CDR3 coding sequence is TGTGCCAGCAGCTTAGCGTATCCCGGGGAGCTGTTTTTT. The gene calls are TRBV7-2 and TRBJ2-2; D is unresolved. The V end lost 0 bases, the J end lost 6 bases, and 5 bases lay between the germline ends. Germline CDR1 reads SGHTA; CDR2 reads FQGNSA. The CDR3 covers 13 residues.

The rearrangement joins TRBV18 to TRBJ2-1; weak D call: TRBD1 (6 bases). Trimming took off 6 bases at V and 5 bases at J, with 11 bases between the two ends. The CDR3 length is 13 residues. Per germline, CDR1 KGHSH and CDR2 LQKENI. The CDR3 DNA sequence: TGTGCCAGCTCGCCTCACAGGGACAATGAGCAGTTCTTC. Protein: CASSPHRDNEQFF.

The J gene is TRBJ2-1, the V gene TRBV7-6; tentative D call: TRBD1 (6 bases). V shed 1 base and J shed 8 bases, with 15 bases lying between them. Germline loops: CDR1 SGHVS, CDR2 FNYEAQ. The CDR3 has 15 amino acids. Here the CDR3 DNA reads TGTGCCAGCAGCTTAGGGCAGGGGTTTGTGGATGAGCAGTTCTTC. Translated: CASSLGQGFVDEQFF.

This clone was seen only once. V gene TRBV10-3 combines with J gene TRBJ2-7; 11 bases are a match to TRBD2. V trimming: 2 bases; J trimming: 0 bases; junction bases outside the gene matches: 3. Germline V gene lookup returns CDR1 ENHRY and CDR2 SYGVKD. This CDR3 has 16 amino acids. In DNA, the CDR3 is TGTGCCATCAGTGAGATGACTAGCGGGGTCTCCTACGAGCAGTACTTC. The encoded protein is CAISEMTSGVSYEQYF.

The sample holds a few counts of this clone. The chain combines TRBV7-2 with TRBJ1-1; 7 bases match TRBD1. V lost 2 bases, J lost 5 bases, and 2 bases stayed unmatched. The CDR3 sequence is 13 residues long. Germline V gene lookup returns CDR1 SGHTA and CDR2 FQGNSA. Written as DNA, the CDR3 is TGTGCCAGCAGCTTAAGGGGGCGGACTGAAGCTTTCTTT. This sequence encodes CASSLRGRTEAFF.

The chain carries TRBV14 and TRBJ2-1; 8 bases match TRBD2. Germline CDR1 SGHDN, CDR2 FVKESK. V was pared by 6 bases and J by 9 bases, with 13 bases of the junction left unmatched. There are 15 residues in the CDR3. The CDR3: CASSAGTRGRREQFF. The CDR3 DNA reads as TGTGCCAGCAGTGCCGGGACTAGAGGTAGGCGTGAGCAGTTCTTC. Full variable domain (remainder filled in from reference TRBV14 and TRBJ2-1): EAGVTQFPSHSVIEKGQTVTLRCDPISGHDNLYWYRRVMGKEIKFLLHFVKESKQDESGMPNNRFLAERTGGTYSTLKVQPAELEDSGVYFCASSAGTRGRREQFFGPGTRLTVL.